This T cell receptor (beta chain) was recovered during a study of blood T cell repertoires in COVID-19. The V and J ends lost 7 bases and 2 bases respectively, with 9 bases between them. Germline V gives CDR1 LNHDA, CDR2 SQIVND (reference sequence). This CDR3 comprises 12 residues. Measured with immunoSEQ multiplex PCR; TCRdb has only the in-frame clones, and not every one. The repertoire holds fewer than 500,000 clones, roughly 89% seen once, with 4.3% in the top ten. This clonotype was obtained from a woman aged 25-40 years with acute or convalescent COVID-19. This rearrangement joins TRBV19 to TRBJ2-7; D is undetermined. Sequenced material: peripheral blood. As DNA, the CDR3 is TGTGCCAGTACTAGTCCCACCTACGAGCAGTACTTC. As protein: CASTSPTYEQYF.